The 18 T cell receptor beta chains given below trace back to one sample, sequenced in a study of CD8+CD57+ T cells in acquired aplastic anemia. Using genomic DNA as the template, TCR beta VDJ and CDR3 profiling was carried out. TCRdb processed the reads anew with MiXCR; each CDR3 protein has one entry. The sample lists roughly 250,000 distinct CDR3 sequences; approximately 80% were seen once. Individuals selected for sequencing had exhibited CD8+CD57+ cell expansion on flow cytometry. Source material: sorted CD4+, CD8+, or CD8+CD57+ T cells (not recorded which) from PBMCs. All receptors come from a human donor with aplastic anemia.

Details on this clonotype: One end of the junction fails to match germline, which may point to a read error. The chain joins TRBV7-8 to TRBJ2-1, with 7 positions matching TRBD2. This CDR3 has 15 amino acids. Germline V gives CDR1 SGHVS, CDR2 FQNEAQ. In DNA form, the CDR3 reads TGTGCCAGTAGTATAGCTAGCGGTCCCTACACTGAGCAGTTCTTC. Residues: CASSIASGPYTEQFF. Combining the CDR3 with reference TRBV7-8 and TRBJ2-1 gives the whole variable domain GAGVSQSPRYKVAKRGQDVALRCDPISGHVSLFWYQQALGQGPEFLTYFQNEAQLDKSGLPSDRFFAERPEGSVSTLKIQRTQQEDSAVYLCASSIASGPYTEQFFGPGTRLTVL.

The chain carries TRBV7-8 and TRBJ2-5; TRBD1 is a possible D gene (5 bases). V shed 3 bases and J shed 14 bases, with 25 bases lying between them. Germline V lookup: CDR1 SGHVS, CDR2 FQNEAQ. The CDR3 consists of 15 residues. This CDR3 reads CASSFDTDATALSYF. The CDR3 bases are TGTGCCAGCAGCTTTGATACAGACGCGACAGCCCTTTCCTACTTC.

V gene TRBV29-1 combines with J gene TRBJ2-1; 7 nucleotides align to TRBD2. Trimming cost V 3 bases and J 6 bases; bases outside gene matches: 8. Germline V gene sequence: CDR1 SQVTM, CDR2 ANQGSEA. The CDR3 runs to 14 residues. The CDR3 is CSVDGWGEGNEQFF. CDR3 bases: TGCAGCGTTGATGGGTGGGGGGAGGGCAATGAGCAGTTCTTC.

This clonotype was seen a single time. This chain joins TRBV7-2 and TRBJ2-1; tentative D call: TRBD1 (5 bases). CDR1 is SGHTA, CDR2 FQGNSA, per germline. The CDR3 has 13 amino acids. Trimming cost V 4 bases and J 12 bases, with 16 bases left between them. Written as DNA, the CDR3 is TGTGCCAGCAGCTATGGGGCGGACCATGCGCAGTTCTTC. This codes for CASSYGADHAQFF.

This clonotype has more than one count but fewer than ten. This sequence joins TRBV2 and TRBJ2-7; TRBD2 aligns across 9 bases. CDR3 length equals 12 residues. Germline loops: CDR1 SNHLY, CDR2 FYNNEI. The V segment lost 5 bases and the J segment 9 bases; nucleotides outside the gene matches: 5. The CDR3 here is CASSLAGVVQYV. As DNA, the CDR3 is TGTGCCAGCAGTTTAGCGGGAGTAGTGCAGTACGTC.

The chain recombines TRBV7-8 with TRBJ1-2; 8 nucleotides match TRBD1. The germline V gene encodes CDR1 SGHVS and CDR2 FQNEAQ. CDR3 length equals 15 residues. J lost 7 bases, V lost 1 base, and 8 bases had no gene match. CDR3 DNA sequence: TGTGCCAGCAGCTTAGATAAAGGACAGGGTGGTGGCTACACCTTC. It translates to CASSLDKGQGGGYTF.

The chain employs TRBV11-1 and TRBJ1-2; D not certain. The CDR3 totals 16 residues. V lost 5 bases and J lost 0, with 16 bases in between. Germline values: CDR1 SGHAT, CDR2 FQDESV (reference sequence). The CDR3 region is CASSLGSVGPNYGYTF. The CDR3 DNA follows: TGTGCCAGCAGCCTAGGGAGTGTAGGGCCTAACTATGGCTACACCTTC. The entire variable domain, with the rest obtained from reference TRBV11-1 and TRBJ1-2, is as follows: EAEVAQSPRYKITEKSQAVAFWCDPISGHATLYWYRQILGQGPELLVQFQDESVVDDSQLPKDRFSAERLKGVDSTLKIQPAELGDSAMYLCASSLGSVGPNYGYTFGSGTRLTVV.

This clonotype has ten or more counts. The chain combines TRBV12-3 or TRBV12-4 with TRBJ2-7, with D perhaps TRBD1 (5 bases). The CDR3 contains 13 residues. The germline V and J ends were trimmed by 3 bases and 5 bases, with 11 bases remaining between them. CDR3 loop: CASSFRQGDEQYF. CDR3 bases: TGTGCCAGCAGTTTTAGGCAGGGCGACGAGCAGTACTTC.

The V call is TRBV9, the J call TRBJ2-1, with D tentatively TRBD2 (6 bases). Germline V gene data show CDR1 as SGDLS and CDR2 as YYNGEE. CDR3 length equals 16 residues. Trimming removed 4 bases at V and 11 bases at J, with 25 bases between. The CDR3 region is CASSFEDRQGGNKQFF. CDR3 DNA sequence: TGTGCCAGCAGCTTTGAGGACCGCCAGGGAGGAAACAAGCAGTTCTTC.

A few counts support this clonotype. The V gene is TRBV19, the J gene TRBJ2-3; D unresolved. CDR1 and CDR2 (germline): LNHDA, SQIVND (reference sequence). This CDR3 has 12 residues. With 8 bases removed from V and 4 bases from J, the gap between germline ends came to 10 bases. The CDR3 spells CASRVGADTQYF. The DNA for the CDR3 is TGTGCCAGTCGGGTAGGTGCAGATACGCAGTATTTT.

The chain employs TRBV5-4 and TRBJ2-7; weak D call: TRBD1 (7 bases). The CDR3 is 14 residues long. V lost 2 bases, J lost 5 bases, and 14 bases lay in between. CDR1 is SGHNT and CDR2 is YYREEE in the germline V gene (reference sequence). CDR3 bases: TGTGCCAGCAGCTTTACTAGCACAGGGGACGAGCAGTACTTC. It encodes CASSFTSTGDEQYF.

Turning to this clonotype: The DNA is left out, because the CDR3 cannot be placed on it with certainty; the CDR3 is given as TCRdb lists it. CDR3 region: CATSWGGGNTEPFF. The chain recombines TRBV7-9 with TRBJ2-5; TRBD2 is taken as the D call from the table, unchecked against the DNA. The CDR3 is 14 amino acids long, termini counted. From germline, CDR1 is SEHNR and CDR2 FQNEAQ (reference sequence).

On this clonotype itself: A read error is likely, as this CDR3 ends without the conserved phenylalanine or tryptophan. The J gene is TRBJ2-3, the V gene TRBV9; 7 positions agree with TRBD2. The CDR3 runs to 15 residues. Germline V gene data show CDR1 as SGDLS and CDR2 as YYNGEE. The ends lost 0 bases at V and 6 bases at J; junction bases unmatched: 7. The CDR3 is CASSVGGGPEDTQYV. CDR3 DNA: TGTGCCAGCAGCGTAGGCGGGGGTCCCGAGGATACGCAGTATGTT.

The chain links TRBV7-8 to TRBJ1-3; TRBD1 might be the D (5 bases). The V and J ends lost 5 bases and 4 bases respectively, with 18 bases between them. There are 16 residues in the CDR3. CDR1 and CDR2 from the germline V gene are SGHVS and FQNEAQ. The CDR3 loop reads CASSVTPGGDGNTIYF. For the CDR3, the DNA is TGTGCCAGCAGCGTAACGCCGGGGGGAGACGGAAACACCATATATTTT. Drawing the rest from reference TRBV7-8 and TRBJ1-3, the complete variable domain is GAGVSQSPRYKVAKRGQDVALRCDPISGHVSLFWYQQALGQGPEFLTYFQNEAQLDKSGLPSDRFFAERPEGSVSTLKIQRTQQEDSAVYLCASSVTPGGDGNTIYFGEGSWLTVV.

Concerning this clonotype: The junction differs from germline at one of its ends, possibly a read error. The chain is built from TRBV2 and TRBJ2-5; TRBD1 or TRBD2 may be the D gene (6 bases each). The CDR3 totals 13 residues. CDR1 and CDR2 from the germline V gene are SNHLY and FYNNEI. DNA of the CDR3: TGTGCCAGCAGGGACGGGGGCAAAGAGACGCAGTATTTC. This translates into CASRDGGKETQYF. The complete variable domain, with remaining parts taken from reference TRBV2 and TRBJ2-5, reads EPEVTQTPSHQVTQMGQEVILRCVPISNHLYFYWYRQILGQKVEFLVSFYNNEISEKSEIFDDQFSVERPDGSNFTLKIRSTKLEDSAMYFCASRDGGKETQYFGPGTRLLVL.

The chain carries TRBV7-2 and TRBJ2-5; no clear D gene. Per germline, CDR1 SGHTA and CDR2 FQGNSA. Trimming took 5 bases from V and 14 from J, leaving 24 bases between them. This CDR3 contains 14 residues. The CDR3 region is CASSMTAGDESDYF. The CDR3 DNA sequence: TGTGCCAGCAGCATGACCGCCGGCGACGAGTCTGACTACTTC.

In this sample, this clonotype turned up a few times. This likely comes from a read error, as the CDR3 has no conserved phenylalanine or tryptophan at its end. No DNA is shown, since the ends of the CDR3 on it are uncertain; the CDR3 is the one TCRdb lists. This rearrangement joins TRBV7-2 to TRBJ2-3; the D call TRBD2 from the table was never checked on the DNA. The CDR3 sequence runs 13 residues, both termini included. The germline V gene encodes CDR1 SGHTA and CDR2 FQGNSA. CDR3 protein: CASSLAGGPETHY.

Comments on this clonotype: Sequence at one end of the junction differs from germline and may be a read error. The rearrangement joins TRBV7-3 to TRBJ2-6; 7 bases agree with TRBD1. Germline CDR1 SGHTA, CDR2 FQGTGA. The CDR3 contains 17 residues. CDR3 amino acids: CASSPQGTWCETKVLTF. The CDR3 coding sequence is TGTGCCAGCAGCCCACAGGGGACCTGGTGTGAGACCAAGGTCCTGACTTTC.